This TCR beta chain originates from a study of blood T cell repertoires in COVID-19. Study-level background: The samples span acute and convalescent COVID-19 from the United States, Italy and Spain. The cDNA or gDNA used as material had been derived from T cells, B-cell-depleted T cells, or PBMCs.

The germline gives CDR1 LNHDA, CDR2 SQIVND (reference sequence). V shed 4 bases and J 7 bases; nucleotides not matched to a gene: 10. CDR3 length equals 15 residues. The data were produced by immunoSEQ multiplex PCR, yet TCRdb's version contains in-frame clones alone and is incomplete. The table has about 120,000 clones, roughly nine tenths seen once. This receptor was identified in a human donor in a cohort sampled during active COVID-19. This chain joins TRBV19 and TRBJ2-1; 7 bases are shared with TRBD2. Sample: peripheral blood. The CDR3 bases are TGTGCCAGTAGTAAGAGGGAGGGCCGAGGTAATGAGCAGTTCTTC. Amino acids: CASSKREGRGNEQFF.